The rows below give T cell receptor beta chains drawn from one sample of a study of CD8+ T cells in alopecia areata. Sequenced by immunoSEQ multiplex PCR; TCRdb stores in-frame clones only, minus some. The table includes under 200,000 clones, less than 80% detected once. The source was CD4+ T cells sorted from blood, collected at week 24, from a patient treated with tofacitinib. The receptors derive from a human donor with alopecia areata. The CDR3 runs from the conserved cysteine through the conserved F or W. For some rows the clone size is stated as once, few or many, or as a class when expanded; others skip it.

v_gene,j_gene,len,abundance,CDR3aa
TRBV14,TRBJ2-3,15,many,CASSLQLASTDTQYF
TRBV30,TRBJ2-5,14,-,CAWTYRGGVETQYF
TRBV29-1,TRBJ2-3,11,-,CSVGTSDTQYF
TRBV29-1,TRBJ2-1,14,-,CSVVLASGGNEQFF
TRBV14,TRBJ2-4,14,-,CASSQLAGASSQYF
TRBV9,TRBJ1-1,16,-,CASSVAGRGANTEAFF
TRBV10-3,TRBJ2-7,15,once,CAISPSWVGSGEQYF
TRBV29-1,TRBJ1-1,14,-,CSVTNRGGRTEAFF
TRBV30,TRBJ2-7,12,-,CAWSSYNYEQYF
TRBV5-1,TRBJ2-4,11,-,CASMGENIQYF
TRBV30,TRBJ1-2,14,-,CAWSIKGSDGRRTF
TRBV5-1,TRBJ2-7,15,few,CASSPTGVTTYEQYF
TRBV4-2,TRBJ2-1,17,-,CASSQDPSGGARDEQFF
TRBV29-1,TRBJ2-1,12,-,CSVKGAHVKQFF
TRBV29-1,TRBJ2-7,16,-,CSVEVGTWGPTYEQYF
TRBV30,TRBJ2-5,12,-,CAWSLTEETQYF